A selection of T cell receptor beta chains follows, all from one sample in a study of regulatory T cells in long-lasting Graves disease. TCRdb processed the multiplex PCR reads anew with MiXCR; each CDR3 protein has one entry. The sample carries around 450,000 distinct CDR3 sequences, about 15% recorded once. These data also featured in a second study, about T cells in Graves' hyperthyroidism and ophthalmopathy.

The source material was peripheral blood mononuclear cells (PBMCs), sampled at new diagnosis, from a patient treated with antithyroid drugs. Every receptor here comes from a woman aged 25 to 39 with Graves disease. Both conserved end residues are part of each CDR3. Each record gives: D gene, clone size, V gene, CDR3 length, J gene, CDR3 protein, CDR3 DNA. A D gene is named only where the DNA matches it firmly. Some rows have no size entry. The others give once, few or many, or a class for an expanded clone.

d_gene: NA; abundance: NA; v_gene: TRBV9; len: 16; j_gene: TRBJ1-4; CDR3aa: CASSAVSSRGNEKLFF; CDR3nt: TGTGCCAGCAGCGCAGTCTCCTCCCGGGGAAATGAAAAACTGTTTTTT
d_gene: NA; abundance: many; v_gene: TRBV27; len: 15; j_gene: TRBJ1-5; CDR3aa: CASSLGPEGNQPQHF; CDR3nt: TGTGCCAGCAGTTTAGGACCCGAGGGCAATCAGCCCCAGCATTTT
d_gene: TRBD2; abundance: many; v_gene: TRBV24-1; len: 15; j_gene: TRBJ2-1; CDR3aa: CATRAGGRAYNEQFF; CDR3nt: TGTGCCACCAGAGCGGGCGGGAGGGCCTACAATGAGCAGTTCTTC
d_gene: TRBD1; abundance: many; v_gene: TRBV5-1; len: 15; j_gene: TRBJ2-1; CDR3aa: CASSSETGVGNEQFF; CDR3nt: TGCGCCAGCAGCTCGGAGACAGGGGTGGGAAATGAGCAGTTCTTC
d_gene: NA; abundance: many; v_gene: TRBV6-5; len: 13; j_gene: TRBJ1-2; CDR3aa: CASSYGGHYGYTF; CDR3nt: TGTGCCAGCAGTTATGGGGGGCACTATGGCTACACCTTC
d_gene: NA; abundance: many; v_gene: TRBV5-1; len: 13; j_gene: TRBJ1-1; CDR3aa: CASSLRGGTEAFF; CDR3nt: TGTGCCAGCAGCTTAAGGGGAGGAACTGAAGCTTTCTTT
d_gene: TRBD1; abundance: NA; v_gene: TRBV20-1; len: 13; j_gene: TRBJ1-1; CDR3aa: CSAPGQGATEAFF; CDR3nt: TGCAGTGCTCCCGGACAGGGGGCCACTGAAGCTTTCTTT
d_gene: NA; abundance: many; v_gene: TRBV18; len: 16; j_gene: TRBJ1-4; CDR3aa: CASSPGSRLTNEKLFF; CDR3nt: TGTGCCAGCTCACCTGGATCGAGGCTTACTAATGAAAAACTGTTTTTT
d_gene: TRBD1; abundance: few; v_gene: TRBV4-1; len: 15; j_gene: TRBJ2-1; CDR3aa: CASSRGQGSYNEQFF; CDR3nt: TGTGCCAGCAGCCGGGGACAGGGGTCCTACAATGAGCAGTTCTTC
d_gene: NA; abundance: few; v_gene: TRBV5-1; len: 14; j_gene: TRBJ2-7; CDR3aa: CASSLAGLVEEQYF; CDR3nt: TGCGCCAGCAGCTTGGCGGGATTAGTCGAGGAGCAGTACTTC